This TCR beta chain was profiled in a study of T cells in Graves' hyperthyroidism and ophthalmopathy. Amplification of TCR beta CDR3 regions used RNA as the template. With the HTBI primer set, the TCR CDR3 went through a first round of RT-PCR. TCRdb re-derived calls from the multiplex PCR reads in MiXCR, one entry per CDR3 protein. This sample carries roughly 240,000 distinct CDR3 sequences, around 15% of them seen once, and the ten largest clones take around 28%. Fresh 10 ml peripheral blood yielded PBMCs. There are many counts of this clonotype. Trimming took 7 bases from V and 0 from J, leaving 3 bases between them. The CDR3 consists of 11 residues.

The sample taken for sequencing was blood. The chain carries TRBV12-3 or TRBV12-4 and TRBJ1-2; D is unclear. The source is a woman aged 18-29 years with Graves' ophthalmopathy. CDR3 sequence reads: CASTSNYGYTF. The CDR3 DNA follows: TGTGCCAGCACCTCTAACTATGGCTACACCTTC.